This TCR beta chain was sequenced for a study of blood T cell repertoires in COVID-19. Clones were sequenced by immunoSEQ multiplex PCR, and TCRdb holds only the in-frame ones, with some missing. The sample lists several thousand clones, about 70% occurring once. The CDR3 covers 15 residues. CDR1 and CDR2 (germline): LNHDA, SQIVND (reference sequence). Trimming stripped 4 bases from V and 0 bases from J, with 10 bases between. The genes are TRBV19 and TRBJ2-1, with D possibly matching TRBD1 (5 bases). This TCR derives from a human donor in a cohort sampled during active COVID-19. Sequencing was done on a sample of peripheral blood. The CDR3 DNA reads as TGTGCCAGTAGTACGGACACGAGCTCCTACAATGAGCAGTTCTTC. Its translation is CASSTDTSSYNEQFF.